This T cell receptor beta chain was recorded in a study of T cells in Graves' hyperthyroidism and ophthalmopathy. Study in general: Prior to any treatment, at the point of initial diagnosis, peripheral blood was collected. General study results and limits: Among thyroid clonotypes expanded above 0.001, most also appeared in blood.

RNA transcripts gave rise to amplified TCR beta CDR3 regions. Initially, a first-round RT-PCR of the TCR CDR3 employed the HTBI primer set. Each CDR3 protein is one row after TCRdb ran MiXCR on the multiplex PCR reads. Here the sample spans fewer than 650,000 distinct CDR3 sequences, approximately 15% being singletons. The V and J ends lost 1 base and 0 bases respectively, with 10 bases between them. Germline lookup yields CDR1 SGHAT and CDR2 FQNNGV. This CDR3 contains 16 residues. This clonotype was seen ten or more times. The target antigen is unknown. More than 9.5 ml fresh peripheral blood yielded the PBMCs.

The sample taken for sequencing was blood. The chain recombines TRBV11-2 with TRBJ1-5; D gene uncertain. The TCR sequence derives from a woman aged 30 to 39 with Graves' hyperthyroidism that later progressed to Graves' ophthalmopathy. Written as DNA, the CDR3 is TGTGCCAGCAGCTTAGCTTTGGGATATAGCAATCAGCCCCAGCATTTT. Translated, it gives CASSLALGYSNQPQHF.